The 22 T cell receptor beta chains reported below all come from one sample, sequenced in a study of control samples from healthy donors and cancer patients. Repertoires were generated with immunoSEQ multiplex PCR, while TCRdb's copy carries only in-frame clones and drops some. Of around 110,000 clones in the sample, 88% were seen once. The sequencing sample was made of blood. These receptors all stem from a woman aged 70 to 79 in good health.

This chain uses TRBV12-3 or TRBV12-4 with TRBJ1-5, with no clear D. CDR3 size: 13 residues. Trimming took off 2 bases at V and 2 bases at J, with 4 bases between the two ends. The CDR3 coding sequence is TGTGCCAGCAGTTTATATGGCAATCAGCCCCAGCATTTT. It codes for CASSLYGNQPQHF.

The V gene is TRBV6-2 or TRBV6-3, the J gene TRBJ2-1; D might be TRBD2 (7 bases). Deletions cut 5 bases from V and 0 bases from J, with 14 bases between. The CDR3 is 16 amino acids. CDR1 and CDR2 from the germline V gene are MNHEY and SVGEGT. The CDR3 nucleotides read TGTGCCAGCAGTAGGGAGGGGGGGAGCTCCTACAATGAGCAGTTCTTC. Protein: CASSREGGSSYNEQFF.

This rearrangement joins TRBV5-1 to TRBJ1-1, with D maybe TRBD1 (6 bases). CDR3 length: 12 amino acids. V was trimmed by 4 bases and J by 7 bases, leaving 11 bases between them. Germline assignment: CDR1 SGHRS and CDR2 YFSETQ. The CDR3 here is CASSQGHLEAFF. Here the CDR3 DNA reads TGCGCCAGCAGCCAGGGACACCTTGAAGCTTTCTTT.

The CDR3 DNA sequence: TGTGCCAGCAGTGCCACTACAGGGGGAACCACAGATACGCAGTATTTT. Translating it yields CASSATTGGTTDTQYF. The chain carries TRBV6-4 and TRBJ2-3; 8 bases line up with TRBD1. After removal of 4 bases from V and 2 bases from J, the junction contained 8 bases not matched to a gene. This CDR3 is 16 amino acids long. Germline V lookup: CDR1 MRHNA, CDR2 SNTAGT.

V usage is TRBV4-2 and J usage is TRBJ2-1; D perhaps matches TRBD2 (5 bases). V was clipped by 5 bases and J by 9 bases, with 14 bases between them. Germline values: CDR1 LGHNA, CDR2 YNFKEQ. This CDR3 is built from 13 residues. The CDR3 bases are TGTGCCAGCAGCGACAAACTAGTTCCTGAGCAGTTCTTC. Its translation: CASSDKLVPEQFF.

Turning to this clone: The sample contains more than one DNA sequence encoding this CDR3. This sequence joins TRBV9 and TRBJ2-3; D uncertain. The CDR3 is 12 amino acids. V dropped 3 bases and J dropped 0 bases, with 2 bases sitting between them. Germline V lookup: CDR1 SGDLS, CDR2 YYNGEE. The CDR3 loop reads CASSASTDTQYF. The DNA of the CDR3 is TGTGCCAGCAGCGCGAGCACAGATACGCAGTATTTT.

The rearrangement joins TRBV10-3 to TRBJ1-1; 9 bases map to TRBD1. Germline V gene lookup returns CDR1 ENHRY and CDR2 SYGVKD. J lost 3 bases, V lost 7 bases, and 6 bases had no gene match. The CDR3 sequence is 14 residues long. This CDR3 is CAITTGQGDTEAFF. Here the CDR3 DNA reads TGTGCCATCACCACGGGACAGGGCGACACTGAAGCTTTCTTT.

The count of this clone is one. This chain connects TRBV11-2 to TRBJ1-5, with 7 bases aligning to TRBD1. With 5 bases clipped from V and 4 bases from J, the junction kept 8 bases outside the gene matches. The CDR3 totals 15 residues. Germline assignment: CDR1 SGHAT and CDR2 FQNNGV. Written as DNA, the CDR3 is TGTGCCAGCAGCCCAGGGACAGACAGAAATCAGCCCCAGCATTTT. Encoded protein: CASSPGTDRNQPQHF.

The CDR3 reads CASSPGLAGISGANVLTF. The CDR3 DNA reads TGTGCCAGCAGCCCTGGACTAGCGGGGATCTCTGGGGCCAACGTCCTGACTTTC. This sequence joins TRBV3-1 (or the pseudogene TRBV3-2) and TRBJ2-6; TRBD2 matches 12 bases. The CDR3 consists of 18 residues. V gave up 4 bases and J gave up 0 bases; unmatched junction bases: 4. CDR1 and CDR2 from the germline V gene are LGHDT and YNNKEL (reference sequence).

The V gene is TRBV19, the J gene TRBJ1-2; D call uncertain. CDR1 and CDR2 from the germline V gene are LNHDA and SQIVND (reference sequence). This CDR3 has 11 residues. V was pared by 8 bases and J by 4 bases, with 8 bases between. Here the CDR3 DNA reads TGTGCCAGTGGGAGCCTCTATGGCTACACCTTC. Amino acid sequence: CASGSLYGYTF.

The chain uses TRBV5-1 and TRBJ2-6; D may be TRBD1 or TRBD2 (5 bases each). This CDR3 comprises 16 residues. Germline CDR1 SGHRS, CDR2 YFSETQ. Trimming left V 4 bases short and J 4 bases short, with 15 bases between. The CDR3 DNA reads TGCGCCAGCAGCCCGGGGCCCGACGTAGGGGCCAACGTCCTGACTTTC. Translated: CASSPGPDVGANVLTF.

The V call is TRBV10-1, the J call TRBJ2-1, with 11 bases matching TRBD2. Germline V gene data show CDR1 as WNHNN and CDR2 as SYGVQD (reference sequence). This CDR3 contains 14 residues. V lost 3 bases to trimming and J lost 10 bases; unmatched junction nucleotides: 5. In DNA, the CDR3 is TGCGCCAGCAGTGATAGCGGGGGGGCCGGGGAGCAGTTCTTC. It yields the protein CASSDSGGAGEQFF.

The J gene is TRBJ1-5, the V gene TRBV5-6; no definite D call. This CDR3 is 15 amino acids long. Trimming took off 4 bases at V and 0 bases at J, with 11 bases between the two ends. CDR1 and CDR2 (germline): SGHDT, YYEEEE. CDR3 in DNA: TGTGCCAGCAGCGGAGGAAAAGATAGCAATCAGCCCCAGCATTTT. Its protein product is CASSGGKDSNQPQHF.

This rearrangement joins TRBV9 to TRBJ2-7; D gene unclear. The ends were cut back, 0 bases at V and 1 base at J, with 11 bases in the middle. Germline values: CDR1 SGDLS, CDR2 YYNGEE. This CDR3 region has 15 residues. The CDR3 DNA reads as TGTGCCAGCAGCGTAGACCCCGCGAAGTCCTACGAGCAGTACTTC. Protein product: CASSVDPAKSYEQYF.

The J gene is TRBJ2-1, the V gene TRBV27; 9 nucleotides align to TRBD2. The CDR3 is made up of 15 amino acids. V lost 8 bases and J lost 8; bases outside the gene matches: 13. Germline CDR1 and CDR2: MNHEY and SMNVEV (reference sequence). In DNA form, the CDR3 reads TGTGCCAGCCCTCCGCGGGCGGGGGGGCCCTATGAGCAGTTCTTC. Protein: CASPPRAGGPYEQFF.

The chain employs TRBV7-2 and TRBJ1-5, with TRBD1 identical over 7 bases. The CDR3 spans 12 residues. The J segment lost 15 bases and the V segment lost 5 bases, leaving 10 bases of the junction unmatched. CDR1 is SGHTA and CDR2 is FQGNSA in the germline V gene. CDR3 DNA: TGTGCCAGCAGCCCCGACGCAGGGGACAGGCATTTT. It codes for CASSPDAGDRHF. Supplemented by reference TRBV7-2 and TRBJ1-5, the full variable domain reads GAGVSQSPSNKVTEKGKDVELRCDPISGHTALYWYRQSLGQGLEFLIYFQGNSAPDKSGLPSDRFSAERTGGSVSTLTIQRTQQEDSAVYLCASSPDAGDRHFGDGTRLSIL.

The chain combines TRBV24-1 with TRBJ2-1; D is perhaps TRBD2 (5 bases). The CDR3 is made up of 14 amino acids. V dropped 2 bases and J dropped 7 bases, with 11 bases sitting between them. Germline V gene data show CDR1 as KGHDR and CDR2 as SFDVKD. In DNA form, the CDR3 reads TGTGCCACCAGTGATTACGGGGTCGGGAATGAGCAGTTCTTC. This codes for CATSDYGVGNEQFF.

V is TRBV7-9 and J is TRBJ1-1, with D possibly matching TRBD1 (5 bases). CDR1 SEHNR and CDR2 FQNEAQ come from the germline V gene (reference sequence). This CDR3 contains 14 residues. The germline V and J ends were trimmed by 1 base and 4 bases, with 10 bases remaining between them. Written as DNA, the CDR3 is TGTGCCAGCAGCTTAGGAGGGACTTTCACTGAAGCTTTCTTT. It specifies CASSLGGTFTEAFF.

This rearrangement joins TRBV19 to TRBJ2-1; D might be TRBD2 (6 bases). CDR1 LNHDA and CDR2 SQIVND come from the germline V gene (reference sequence). Trimming stripped 1 base from V and 3 bases from J, with 16 bases between. The CDR3 loop spans 17 amino acids. CDR3 nucleotides: TGTGCCAGTAGTATAGCTCTCACGGGGGTGTTCTACAATGAGCAGTTCTTC. Protein product: CASSIALTGVFYNEQFF.

The gene calls are TRBV5-1 and TRBJ2-1; 8 bases map to TRBD2. V shed 1 base, J shed 3 bases, and the junction held 3 bases outside the gene matches. The CDR3 length is 15 residues. From germline, CDR1 is SGHRS and CDR2 YFSETQ. DNA for the CDR3: TGCGCCAGCAGCTTGACGGGGGGGCTCTACAATGAGCAGTTCTTC. The encoded protein is CASSLTGGLYNEQFF. Using reference TRBV5-1 and TRBJ2-1 for the parts outside the CDR3, the full variable domain is KAGVTQTPRYLIKTRGQQVTLSCSPISGHRSVSWYQQTPGQGLQFLFEYFSETQRNKGNFPGRFSGRQFSNSRSEMNVSTLELGDSALYLCASSLTGGLYNEQFFGPGTRLTVL.

Written as DNA, the CDR3 is TGTGCCAGCAGCATATCCGGGACCGCCTCCTGGGGGAACACTGAAGCTTTCTTT. It yields the protein CASSISGTASWGNTEAFF. The chain carries TRBV5-6 and TRBJ1-1, with D tentatively TRBD1 (5 bases). The germline CDR1 and CDR2 sequences are SGHDT and YYEEEE. V lost 4 bases to trimming and J lost 1 base, with 23 bases between them. This CDR3 region has 18 residues. The full variable domain, with the rest looked up from reference TRBV5-6 and TRBJ1-1, is DAGVTQSPTHLIKTRGQQVTLRCSPKSGHDTVSWYQQALGQGPQFIFQYYEEEERQRGNFPDRFSGHQFPNYSSELNVNALLLGDSALYLCASSISGTASWGNTEAFFGQGTRLTVV.

The chain carries TRBV19 and TRBJ1-5; 7 bases align to TRBD1. CDR1 is LNHDA, CDR2 SQIVND, per germline (reference sequence). V shed 7 bases, J shed 3 bases, and the junction held 9 bases outside the gene matches. The CDR3 runs 15 residues. The CDR3 region is CASNEGATNNQPQHF. DNA for the CDR3: TGTGCCAGTAATGAGGGGGCTACGAACAATCAGCCCCAGCATTTT.